Listed here are 2 T cell receptor beta chains from one sample, sequenced in a study of chronic HIV infection and antiretroviral therapy. TCRdb re-derived calls from the 5' RACE reads in MiXCR, one entry per CDR3 protein. Of around 30,000 distinct CDR3 sequences in the sample, more than 7.5% are singletons; the top ten hold more than 2%. Sequenced: peripheral blood. These receptors were collected from an adult who had HIV and had not received antiretroviral therapy, or was an uninfected healthy control (not recorded which).

This clonotype was detected ten times or more. The chain has TRBV10-3 and TRBJ2-5, with 7 bases aligning to TRBD1. This CDR3 is 14 amino acids long. CDR1 and CDR2 (germline): ENHRY, SYGVKD. The ends lost 6 bases at V and 5 bases at J; junction bases unmatched: 9. CDR3 bases: TGTGCCATCAGGGGGACAGCCGAGGGGGAGACCCAGTACTTC. Encoded protein: CAIRGTAEGETQYF.

This clonotype was seen at least ten times. The CDR3 spells CSVAPTSGELFF. The CDR3 bases are TGCAGCGTTGCCCCTACCTCCGGGGAGCTGTTTTTT. The V call is TRBV29-1, the J call TRBJ2-2; D unclear. V lost 4 bases and J 6 bases, leaving 9 bases between the germline ends. Germline V gives CDR1 SQVTM, CDR2 ANQGSEA. The CDR3 sequence is 12 residues long.